A single sample gave rise to the 5 T cell receptor beta chains below, sequenced in a study of cytomegalovirus exposure and HLA in healthy donors. Profiled with immunoSEQ multiplex PCR; TCRdb holds only in-frame clones, not every one. In the table there are under 250,000 clones, roughly 80% of which are singletons. Source material: PBMCs. The receptors originated from a woman between 18 and 30 years old in good health and CMV-seronegative.

The rearrangement uses TRBV5-1 and TRBJ1-6, with 7 nucleotides matching TRBD1. This CDR3 region has 14 residues. Unmatched junction bases numbered 6, after V lost 4 bases and J lost 8 bases. Germline loops: CDR1 SGHRS, CDR2 YFSETQ. Here the CDR3 reads CASSPYDRDSPLHF. The CDR3 coding sequence is TGCGCCAGCAGCCCATATGACAGGGATTCACCCCTCCACTTT.

This clone was counted a few times. The chain combines TRBV5-1 with TRBJ1-4; D perhaps matches TRBD1 (5 bases). Germline V gene sequence: CDR1 SGHRS, CDR2 YFSETQ. The CDR3 loop spans 13 amino acids. V was trimmed by 4 bases and J by 8 bases, leaving 12 bases between them. Here the CDR3 reads CASSRGTGEKLFF. The CDR3 region has the DNA TGCGCCAGCAGCAGAGGGACGGGCGAAAAACTGTTTTTT.

The chain uses TRBV19 and TRBJ1-5; D perhaps matches TRBD1 (5 bases). V was cut by 4 bases and J by 1 base, with 11 bases left in between. Germline V gene lookup returns CDR1 LNHDA and CDR2 SQIVND (reference sequence). The CDR3 consists of 15 residues. DNA of the CDR3: TGTGCCAGTAGTACGGGGCCAGGCAGCAATCAGCCCCAGCATTTT. It yields the protein CASSTGPGSNQPQHF.

This clone was detected only once. The chain employs TRBV2 and TRBJ2-5, with TRBD1 as a possible D gene (6 bases). Germline V gene data show CDR1 as SNHLY and CDR2 as FYNNEI. Trimming cost V 9 bases and J 2 bases, with 10 bases left between them. The CDR3 runs 12 residues. The CDR3 DNA reads as TGTGCCAGTGGGGGCACTCAAGAGACCCAGTACTTC. Amino acid sequence: CASGGTQETQYF.

The gene calls are TRBV2 and TRBJ2-1; 10 bases line up with TRBD2. Trimming cost V 0 bases and J 6 bases; bases outside gene matches: 5. The CDR3 has 16 amino acids. Germline V lookup: CDR1 SNHLY, CDR2 FYNNEI. In DNA, the CDR3 is TGTGCCAGCAGTGAAGCTCTAGCGGGAGTTTTCAATGAGCAGTTCTTC. Amino acid sequence: CASSEALAGVFNEQFF.